Listed here are 15 T cell receptor beta chains from one sample, sequenced in a study of identical twins. TCRdb re-called the 5' RACE reads through MiXCR, storing one row per CDR3 protein. Found here are around 240,000 distinct CDR3 sequences, 5.5% to 7% of them singletons; the top ten hold roughly 3.4%. The sample also formed part of further work on yellow fever vaccine responses in identical twins.

Sequencing used memory (CD45RO+) T cells sorted from blood. Every receptor here comes from a woman aged 18-35 years in good health.

This clonotype has at least ten counts. The genes are TRBV3-1 and TRBJ2-1, with 12 bases fitting TRBD2. CDR3 length: 17 amino acids. V lost 1 base to trimming and J lost 6 bases; unmatched junction nucleotides: 7. CDR1 is LGHDT, CDR2 YNNKEL, per germline (reference sequence). CDR3 residues: CASSQGASGGALNEQFF. For the CDR3, the DNA is TGTGCCAGCAGCCAAGGGGCTAGCGGGGGGGCGCTCAATGAGCAGTTCTTC.

The CDR3 protein is CASSQGLGPGGEQFF. The CDR3 nucleotides read TGTGCCAGCAGCCAGGGACTAGGGCCGGGGGGTGAGCAGTTCTTC. The chain carries TRBV3-1 and TRBJ2-1; 8 bases are shared with TRBD2. Germline V CDR1 and CDR2: LGHDT, YNNKEL (reference sequence). Unmatched junction bases numbered 10, after V lost 3 bases and J lost 9 bases. This CDR3 has 15 amino acids.

There are many counts of this clonotype. The V gene is TRBV5-1, the J gene TRBJ2-2; D gene ambiguous. With 0 bases removed from V and 5 bases from J, the gap between germline ends came to 8 bases. The CDR3 totals 14 residues. Germline V CDR1 and CDR2: SGHRS, YFSETQ. Written as DNA, the CDR3 is TGCGCCAGCAGCTTGGTCATGGATACCGGGGAGCTGTTTTTT. It is translated as CASSLVMDTGELFF.

This clonotype was counted only a few times. This chain links TRBV7-7 with TRBJ2-4; D not resolved. Germline CDR1 SSHAT, CDR2 FNYEAQ (reference sequence). Between the trimmed V and J ends, which lost 5 bases and 5 bases, there was a span of 16 bases. The CDR3 is 15 residues long. This CDR3 reads CASSPRSKPENIQYF. The CDR3 DNA sequence: TGTGCCAGCAGCCCCCGCTCGAAACCCGAAAACATTCAGTACTTC.

This clonotype has a handful of counts. This chain links TRBV3-1 with TRBJ2-3; a possible D gene is TRBD2 (5 bases). The CDR3 extends over 15 amino acids. Trimming removed 4 bases from V and 3 bases from J, with 14 bases in between. Germline V lookup: CDR1 LGHDT, CDR2 YNNKEL (reference sequence). The CDR3 sequence: CASSPGPGRTDTQYF. CDR3 bases: TGTGCCAGCAGCCCAGGACCGGGGAGAACAGATACGCAGTATTTT.

J is TRBJ1-2 and V is TRBV7-2, with no clear D. V was shortened by 1 base and J by 6 bases, with 6 bases between the two germline ends. The CDR3 extends over 12 amino acids. Germline lookup yields CDR1 SGHTA and CDR2 FQGNSA. The CDR3 sequence is CASSLGVDGYTF. CDR3 in DNA: TGTGCCAGCAGCTTAGGGGTGGATGGCTACACCTTC.

This clonotype was observed many times. This chain joins TRBV3-1 and TRBJ1-4, with 8 nucleotides matching TRBD1. CDR1 and CDR2 from the germline V gene are LGHDT and YNNKEL (reference sequence). V shed 4 bases and J 6 bases; nucleotides not matched to a gene: 4. The CDR3 is 14 amino acids. Here the CDR3 DNA reads TGTGCCAGCAGCCTACGGACAGGGTATGAAAAACTGTTTTTT. It is translated as CASSLRTGYEKLFF.

In this sample, this clonotype turned up many times. CDR3 sequence reads: CASSLTSTGGEQYF. The CDR3 nucleotides read TGTGCCAGCAGTCTCACCTCGACAGGGGGCGAGCAGTACTTC. The chain is built from TRBV12-3 or TRBV12-4 and TRBJ2-7, with 9 positions matching TRBD1. Unmatched junction bases numbered 8, after V lost 5 bases and J lost 6 bases. There are 14 residues in the CDR3.

The chain has TRBV6-1 and TRBJ1-4, with 10 bases matching TRBD1. The CDR3 has 14 amino acids. Per germline, CDR1 MNHNS and CDR2 SASEGT. After removal of 6 bases from V and 7 bases from J, the junction contained 5 bases not matched to a gene. As DNA, the CDR3 is TGTGCCAGCAGACCCGGGACAGGGGTTGAAAAACTGTTTTTT. This sequence encodes CASRPGTGVEKLFF.

The genes are TRBV25-1 and TRBJ1-1, with 9 bases fitting TRBD1. CDR3 length: 15 residues. The V segment lost 1 base and the J segment 8 bases; nucleotides outside the gene matches: 8. From germline, CDR1 is MGHDK and CDR2 SYGVNS. The CDR3 sequence is CASSESGQGLLEAFF. CDR3 coding DNA: TGTGCCAGCAGTGAATCTGGACAGGGGCTCTTGGAAGCTTTCTTT.

The chain uses TRBV18 and TRBJ2-1; D is possibly TRBD2 (6 bases). CDR3 length equals 14 residues. Germline lookup yields CDR1 KGHSH and CDR2 LQKENI. Trimming took 4 bases from V and 4 from J, leaving 11 bases between them. The CDR3 reads CASSRPDYYNEQFF. The CDR3 DNA sequence: TGTGCCAGCTCACGACCGGACTATTACAATGAGCAGTTCTTC.

This clonotype was recorded many times. V gene TRBV20-1 combines with J gene TRBJ2-1; 11 positions agree with TRBD2. CDR1 and CDR2 from the germline V gene are DFQATT and SNEGSKA (reference sequence). The V gene end was trimmed by 3 bases and the J gene end by 10 bases; junction bases not matched to a gene: 11. The CDR3 length is 15 residues. The CDR3 nucleotides are TGCAGTGCTAGCCTAATAGCGGGAGGGCCGGCCGAGCAGTTCTTC. Encoded protein: CSASLIAGGPAEQFF.

The rearrangement uses TRBV29-1 and TRBJ2-1, with 8 bases matching TRBD2. This CDR3 is built from 15 residues. Germline V gives CDR1 SQVTM, CDR2 ANQGSEA. V lost 7 bases and J lost 8; bases outside the gene matches: 16. CDR3 region: CSGRGDGGALYEQFF. As DNA, the CDR3 is TGCAGCGGGAGGGGGGACGGGGGGGCATTATATGAGCAGTTCTTC.

This clonotype came up a few times. The chain couples TRBV2 to TRBJ2-1; D is unresolved. V was trimmed by 6 bases and J by 6 bases, leaving 12 bases between them. Looked up from germline, CDR1 is SNHLY and CDR2 is FYNNEI. This CDR3 is built from 13 residues. CDR3 coding DNA: TGTGCCAGCAGCCCGTTTGGGCCCAATGAGCAGTTCTTC. The encoded protein is CASSPFGPNEQFF.

This clonotype was observed a handful of times. This chain connects TRBV19 to TRBJ2-1; a possible D gene is TRBD1 (5 bases). Trimming left V 3 bases short and J 4 bases short, with 7 bases between. This CDR3 has 13 amino acids. CDR1 is LNHDA, CDR2 SQIVND, per germline (reference sequence). CDR3 DNA sequence: TGTGCCAGTAGTATTTGGACATACAATGAGCAGTTCTTC. This translates into CASSIWTYNEQFF.